The entry below gives a single T cell receptor (beta chain) sequence along with its context. A few counts support this clonotype. The antigen it recognizes is unknown. No per-base quality is available; no much larger clone lies one base away. Preparation of the library involved PCR. Instrument used: Illumina HiSeq 2500. TCR library preparation used molecular barcoding, with unique molecular identifiers applied to normalize quantification of the TCRbeta repertoire. The raw public reads went through TCRdb reprocessing: fastp at Q25, MiXCR clone calling, in-frame beta chains kept. Every entry covers one CDR3 protein and lists the most common genes and DNA from its rows. The sample data list 700,000 to 850,000 distinct CDR3 sequences, and about 15% of these were observed just once. The ten largest clones take up about 4.6% of the sample. The record originates from a study of T-cell reconstitution after alpha-beta-depleted transplantation in children (dated by TCRdb to the mid-2010s). With regard to the full study: Using TCR repertoire profiling, the study quantitatively followed how T-cell immune reconstitution unfolded in children after TCRalphabeta/CD19-depleted allogeneic hematopoietic cell transplantation.

The paper as a whole reports these results and caveats: Hyperexpanded clone frequencies declined over subsequent months; after one year, T-cell counts and TCRbeta diversity were mostly attributed to newly produced T cells. Apparently early alphabetaT-cell count recovery about two months after transplant reportedly relied on only several hundred rapidly expanded clones derived from non-depleted graft cells. The high TCRbeta diversity at day 60 in some patients was ascribed to recipient T cells and intrathymic progenitors that had survived conditioning.

This sample's treatment or condition label indicates: allogeneic hematopoietic cell transplantation with graft depleted of TCRalphabeta T cells and CD19 B cells. Transplant recipients were children who received TCRalphabeta/CD19-depleted allogeneic hematopoietic cell grafts. Trimming leaves V shorter by 5 bases and J shorter by 4 bases, with the junction holding 13 bases beyond the gene matches. Taken from cysteine to phenylalanine, the CDR3 has 17 residues. Only the CDR3 region is kept as DNA, spanning 51 bases read in frame from base 1. The chain uses TRBV12-3 or TRBV12-4 and TRBJ2-5, and 10 junction bases match TRBD1. This TCR was sampled from a male patient younger than 18 who had a stem cell transplant for acute lymphoblastic leukemia, so the T cells may come from the graft donor. Sequencing used PBMCs, mostly from graft donor cells, obtained 360 days after TCRalphabeta/CD19-depleted stem cell transplant. CDR3 loop: CASSPSRQGARSETQYF. The DNA sequence reads TGTGCCAGCAGTCCGAGCAGACAGGGGGCTCGGTCAGAGACCCAGTACTTC.